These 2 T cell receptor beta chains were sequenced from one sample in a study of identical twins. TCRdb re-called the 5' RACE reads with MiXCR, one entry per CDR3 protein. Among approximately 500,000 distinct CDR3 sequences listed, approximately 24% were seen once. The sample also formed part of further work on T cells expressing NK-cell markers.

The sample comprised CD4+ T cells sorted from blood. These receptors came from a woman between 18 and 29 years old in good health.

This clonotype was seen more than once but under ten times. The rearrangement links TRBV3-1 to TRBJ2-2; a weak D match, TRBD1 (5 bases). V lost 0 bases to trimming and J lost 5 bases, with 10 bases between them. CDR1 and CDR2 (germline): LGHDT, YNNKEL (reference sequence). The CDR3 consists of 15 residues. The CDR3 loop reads CASSQDVQGTGELFF. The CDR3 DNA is TGTGCCAGCAGCCAAGATGTTCAGGGAACCGGGGAGCTGTTTTTT.

CDR3 DNA: TGTGCCAGCAGCTTTACAGGGACGGTGGAGACCCAGTACTTC. Protein: CASSFTGTVETQYF. This chain joins TRBV7-3 and TRBJ2-5, with D tentatively TRBD1 (6 bases). CDR3 size: 14 residues. Germline CDR1 and CDR2: SGHTA and FQGTGA. Trimming shortened V by 3 bases and J by 5 bases, and 13 bases separated the two germline ends.